This paragraph reports one T cell receptor (beta chain). What it recognizes is unknown. With 60 Vbeta and 13 Jbeta primers, the PCR was carried out. Produced via immunoSEQ multiplex PCR; TCRdb's table is partial and in-frame only. The sample yields some 80,000 clones, 78% seen once. This specimen comes from a study of cytomegalovirus exposure and HLA in healthy donors. Overall study findings and caveats: The authors reported that TCR beta sequences could predict HLA-A and HLA-B alleles. These predictions were accurate for most subjects in the first cohort. The classifier reportedly diagnosed cytomegalovirus status with high sensitivity and specificity.

Sequencing input: PBMCs. This clonotype originated in a man aged 35 to 55 in good health and CMV-seronegative.

In nucleotides, the CDR3 is TGTGCCAGCAGCCCCCCTAGCGGGAAGAGCAATGAGCAGTTCTTC. It codes for CASSPPSGKSNEQFF. This rearrangement joins TRBV4-2 to TRBJ2-1; 9 nucleotides match TRBD2. The V segment lost 4 bases and the J segment 6 bases; nucleotides outside the gene matches: 7. The CDR3 runs to 15 residues. Germline V gene lookup returns CDR1 LGHNA and CDR2 YNFKEQ.